A selection of T cell receptor beta chains follows, all from one sample in a study of blood T cell repertoires in COVID-19. Assay: immunoSEQ multiplex PCR; the TCRdb copy retains only in-frame clones and omits some. The sample holds about 230,000 clones, around 84% seen once. What was sequenced was peripheral blood. Source of these receptors: a woman in her thirties or forties who had recovered from COVID-19. Both conserved end residues are part of each CDR3. Each record gives: clone size, V gene, CDR3 length, D gene, J gene, CDR3 protein, CDR3 DNA. D genes are given only for firm matches. Rows may omit the clone size; those that give it use once, few, many or a size class.

few	TRBV4-1	16	NA	TRBJ2-1	CASSPGGLPDYNEQFF	TGCGCCAGCAGCCCCGGGGGACTCCCCGACTACAATGAGCAGTTCTTC
NA	TRBV9	12	NA	TRBJ1-1	CASSAATGEAFF	TGTGCCAGCAGCGCGGCCACAGGAGAAGCTTTCTTT
NA	TRBV19	16	NA	TRBJ1-2	CATEEGGRQKNYGYTF	TGTGCCACAGAAGAGGGAGGTCGACAGAAAAACTATGGCTACACCTTC
NA	TRBV7-9	13	NA	TRBJ1-2	CASRQTDNYGYTF	TGTGCCAGCAGACAAACAGATAACTATGGCTACACCTTC
NA	TRBV5-1	15	NA	TRBJ1-5	CASSLTGGVGQPQHF	TGCGCCAGCAGCTTGACTGGAGGGGTCGGGCAGCCCCAGCATTTT
NA	TRBV4-3	14	NA	TRBJ2-5	CASSQDHLVGTQYF	TGCGCCAGCAGCCAAGATCATCTAGTCGGGACCCAGTACTTC
NA	TRBV5-1	17	NA	TRBJ2-7	CASSFGGLGGYSYEQYF	TGCGCCAGCAGCTTTGGGGGTTTGGGGGGATACTCCTACGAGCAGTACTTC
NA	TRBV15	15	NA	TRBJ1-1	CATSDIETGSTEAFF	TGTGCCACCAGCGACATTGAAACAGGGTCCACTGAAGCTTTCTTT
NA	TRBV2	15	TRBD2	TRBJ2-1	CASSALAGGKNEQFF	TGTGCCAGCAGTGCCCTAGCGGGGGGAAAGAATGAGCAGTTCTTC
NA	TRBV7-8	13	TRBD1	TRBJ2-3	CASRRTGQDTQYF	TGTGCCAGCAGGAGGACAGGGCAAGATACGCAGTATTTT
NA	TRBV6-5	14	NA	TRBJ2-5	CASSYSSGQETQYF	TGTGCCAGCAGTTACTCTAGCGGACAAGAGACCCAGTACTTC
few	TRBV7-2	16	NA	TRBJ2-1	CASSSPGSSGYNEQFF	TGTGCCAGCAGCTCTCCCGGGTCGTCCGGGTACAATGAGCAGTTCTTC
NA	TRBV7-8	16	NA	TRBJ2-7	CASKEKIWTAAYEQYF	TGTGCCAGCAAAGAAAAGATTTGGACAGCGGCCTACGAGCAGTACTTC
NA	TRBV14	13	NA	TRBJ2-2	CASSQTGYGELFF	TGTGCCAGCAGCCAAACAGGGTACGGGGAGCTGTTTTTT
NA	TRBV7-2	16	TRBD1	TRBJ1-5	CASSPLWDRGDQPQHF	TGTGCCAGCAGCCCCCTGTGGGACAGGGGAGATCAGCCCCAGCATTTT
once	TRBV12-3/TRBV12-4	13	NA	TRBJ2-7	CASSLGHSGEQYF	TGTGCCAGCAGTTTGGGCCACTCAGGGGAGCAGTACTTC
few	TRBV11-3	15	TRBD1	TRBJ2-7	CASSDPRDSTYEQYF	TGTGCCAGCAGCGATCCCCGGGACAGCACCTACGAGCAGTACTTC
NA	TRBV7-2	16	TRBD2	TRBJ2-3	CASSIGLAGGADTQYF	TGTGCCAGCAGCATAGGACTAGCGGGGGGAGCAGATACGCAGTATTTT
once	TRBV5-1	14	NA	TRBJ1-1	CASSQRDSSEPAFF	TGCGCCAGCAGCCAGCGGGACTCCTCGGAACCCGCTTTCTTT
once	TRBV7-6	15	TRBD1	TRBJ2-2	CASSPLTGVAGELFF	TGTGCCAGCAGCCCCCTAACAGGGGTTGCCGGGGAGCTGTTTTTT
NA	TRBV15	16	NA	TRBJ1-2	CATSRARQKPNYGYTF	TGTGCCACCAGCAGAGCTCGACAGAAACCGAACTATGGCTACACCTTC
once	TRBV28	15	NA	TRBJ1-4	CASSRPRTGVGKLFF	TGTGCCAGCAGCCGACCCCGGACGGGAGTCGGAAAACTGTTTTTT
NA	TRBV10-3	16	NA	TRBJ1-2	CAIPMGTGTQNYGYTF	TGTGCCATCCCAATGGGAACAGGGACACAGAACTATGGCTACACCTTC
NA	TRBV9	15	TRBD1	TRBJ1-1	CASTRRDRLDTEAFF	TGTGCCAGCACCCGCCGGGACAGACTAGACACTGAAGCTTTCTTT
NA	TRBV7-7	15	TRBD1	TRBJ2-7	CASSLSPGGSYEQYF	TGTGCTAGCAGCTTGAGTCCAGGGGGCTCCTACGAGCAGTACTTC
few	TRBV7-2	13	NA	TRBJ1-1	CASSLNSNTEAFF	TGTGCCAGCAGCTTAAACTCGAACACTGAAGCTTTCTTT
NA	TRBV10-3	16	TRBD1	TRBJ1-2	CAISLPGQGDNYGYTF	TGTGCCATCAGCTTGCCGGGACAGGGTGACAACTATGGCTACACCTTC
NA	TRBV9	14	NA	TRBJ2-7	CASSIGRGSYEQYF	TGTGCCAGCAGCATTGGTAGGGGCTCCTACGAGCAGTACTTC
NA	TRBV19	13	TRBD2	TRBJ2-2	CASRGLAFGELFF	TGTGCCAGTAGGGGACTAGCATTCGGGGAGCTGTTTTTT
NA	TRBV4-3	17	TRBD2	TRBJ2-7	CASSQGLAGAVSYEQYF	TGCGCCAGCAGCCAAGGGCTAGCGGGGGCCGTCTCCTACGAGCAGTACTTC
NA	TRBV18	12	NA	TRBJ2-7	CASSRGGYEQYF	TGTGCCAGCTCACGAGGGGGCTACGAGCAGTACTTC
NA	TRBV28	14	NA	TRBJ1-2	CASSEWGRYYGYTF	TGTGCCAGCAGTGAATGGGGGCGATACTATGGCTACACCTTC
NA	TRBV18	15	TRBD1	TRBJ2-5	CASSPQTGPGETQYF	TGTGCCAGCTCACCACAGACAGGGCCGGGGGAGACCCAGTACTTC
NA	TRBV7-6	16	NA	TRBJ2-2	CASSVFSGSNTGELFF	TGTGCCAGCAGCGTATTCTCGGGGTCGAACACCGGGGAGCTGTTTTTT
NA	TRBV2	14	TRBD1	TRBJ1-2	CASSVETGSYGYTF	TGTGCCAGCAGTGTAGAGACAGGGAGCTATGGCTACACCTTC
NA	TRBV18	13	TRBD1	TRBJ2-7	CASSPRDSYEQYF	TGTGCCAGCTCACCACGGGACAGTTACGAGCAGTACTTC
few	TRBV29-1	13	TRBD1	TRBJ1-5	CSVGDRGGQPQHF	TGCAGCGTCGGAGACAGGGGAGGCCAGCCCCAGCATTTT
NA	TRBV28	17	TRBD1	TRBJ1-2	CAIWGPDRVPLNYGYTF	TGTGCCATTTGGGGACCGGACAGGGTCCCACTTAACTATGGCTACACCTTC
once	TRBV11-2	14	NA	TRBJ1-2	CASSAQGLDYGYTF	TGTGCCAGCAGCGCCCAGGGACTCGACTATGGCTACACCTTC
NA	TRBV19	14	NA	TRBJ2-3	CASSINGGTDTQYF	TGTGCCAGTAGTATAAACGGGGGCACAGATACGCAGTATTTT
NA	TRBV7-2	17	TRBD1	TRBJ2-2	CASSSSTGTGFTGELFF	TGTGCCAGCAGCTCCTCGACAGGGACAGGGTTCACCGGGGAGCTGTTTTTT
NA	TRBV7-2	12	NA	TRBJ2-5	CASSFSKETQYF	TGTGCCAGCAGCTTTTCCAAAGAGACCCAGTACTTC
NA	TRBV6-2/TRBV6-3	11	NA	TRBJ2-3	CASSSGVTQYF	TGTGCCAGCAGTTCGGGAGTGACGCAGTATTTT
once	TRBV6-5	16	TRBD1	TRBJ2-7	CASSYDSGQSSYEQYF	TGTGCCAGCAGTTACGATTCGGGACAGAGTTCCTACGAGCAGTACTTC
NA	TRBV7-2	13	NA	TRBJ1-5	CASSFRVDQPQHF	TGTGCCAGCAGCTTTCGAGTTGATCAGCCCCAGCATTTT
NA	TRBV9	16	NA	TRBJ2-5	CASSVLEGGDGETQYF	TGTGCCAGCAGCGTACTGGAGGGGGGGGACGGAGAGACCCAGTACTTC
many	TRBV5-1	18	TRBD1	TRBJ2-6	CASSPGGQGAAGANVLTF	TGCGCCAGCAGCCCGGGGGGACAGGGGGCTGCTGGGGCCAACGTCCTGACTTTC
NA	TRBV4-2	19	NA	TRBJ1-3	CASSQALSRGTPSGNTIYF	TGTGCCAGCAGCCAAGCCTTGAGTCGCGGGACCCCGTCAGGAAACACCATATATTTT
few	TRBV6-4	16	TRBD1	TRBJ1-5	CARITIRDRGNQPQHF	TGTGCCAGGATAACGATTCGGGACAGGGGAAATCAGCCCCAGCATTTT
NA	TRBV11-3	14	NA	TRBJ2-1	CASSPHRPQNEQFF	TGTGCCAGCAGCCCCCACAGACCCCAAAATGAGCAGTTCTTC
NA	TRBV2	14	TRBD2	TRBJ2-1	CAGQTSGGFNEQFF	TGTGCCGGACAGACTAGCGGGGGCTTCAATGAGCAGTTCTTC
few	TRBV10-2	14	NA	TRBJ2-1	CASRGAGPYNEQFF	TGCGCCAGCAGAGGCGCGGGCCCCTACAATGAGCAGTTCTTC
NA	TRBV10-3	19	TRBD2	TRBJ2-3	CAISAWASGGRRSTDTQYF	TGTGCCATCAGTGCTTGGGCTAGCGGGGGACGACGGAGCACAGATACGCAGTATTTT
once	TRBV11-2	16	TRBD1	TRBJ1-2	CASSSGGTASNYGYTF	TGTGCCAGCAGCTCAGGAGGGACAGCCTCTAACTATGGCTACACCTTC
NA	TRBV18	15	TRBD1	TRBJ1-6	CASSPGTADNSPLHF	TGTGCCAGCTCACCGGGGACAGCGGATAATTCACCCCTCCACTTT
NA	TRBV30	15	TRBD1	TRBJ1-6	CAWSAQGGYNSPLHF	TGTGCCTGGAGTGCTCAGGGGGGTTACAATTCACCCCTCCACTTT
NA	TRBV6-5	13	TRBD2	TRBJ2-7	CASSYASGYEQYF	TGTGCCAGCAGTTACGCTAGCGGGTACGAGCAGTACTTC
once	TRBV18	15	NA	TRBJ1-6	CASSPLGQINSPLHF	TGTGCCAGCTCACCCTTGGGCCAAATTAATTCACCCCTCCACTTT